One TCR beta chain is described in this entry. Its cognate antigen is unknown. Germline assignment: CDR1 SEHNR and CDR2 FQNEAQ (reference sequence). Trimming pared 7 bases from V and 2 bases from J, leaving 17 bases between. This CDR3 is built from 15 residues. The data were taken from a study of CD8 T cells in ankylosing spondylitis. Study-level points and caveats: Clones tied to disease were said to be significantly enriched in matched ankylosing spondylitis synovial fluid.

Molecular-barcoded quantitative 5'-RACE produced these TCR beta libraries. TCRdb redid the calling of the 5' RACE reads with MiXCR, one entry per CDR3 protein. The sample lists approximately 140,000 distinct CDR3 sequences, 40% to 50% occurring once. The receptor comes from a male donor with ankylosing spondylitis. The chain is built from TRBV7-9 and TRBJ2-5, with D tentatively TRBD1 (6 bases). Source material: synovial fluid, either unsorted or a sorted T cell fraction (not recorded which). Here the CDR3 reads CASNPRQEEQETQYF. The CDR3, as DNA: TGTGCCAGCAACCCACGACAGGAAGAGCAAGAGACCCAGTACTTC.